These T cell receptor beta chains were read from a single sample in a study of memory CD4+ T cells and cytomegalovirus serostatus. Assay used: immunoSEQ multiplex PCR; TCRdb lists only in-frame clones, some missing. The repertoire holds tens of thousands of clones, with 80% to 90% as singletons. The specimen sequenced was memory CD4+ T cells from blood. The receptor set was obtained from an adult in good health and CMV-seronegative. Both conserved end residues are part of each CDR3. A D gene is named only where the DNA matches it firmly. The size entry is marked missing in some rows and otherwise reads once, few, many or a size class.

TRBV19,TRBJ2-2,NA,TRBD2,TGTGCCAGTAGGTCAACGGGGGGCACCGGGGAGCTGTTTTTT,CASRSTGGTGELFF
TRBV28,TRBJ2-5,NA,TRBD1,TGTGCCAGCAGTTTAACCCCGGCAGGGGGATCGGAGACCCAGTACTTC,CASSLTPAGGSETQYF
TRBV11-2,TRBJ2-7,NA,TRBD2,TGTGCCAGCAGCTTGGCTAGCGGGAGGGCCTACGAGCAGTACTTC,CASSLASGRAYEQYF
TRBV5-6,TRBJ2-3,NA,TRBD1,TGTGCCAGCAGCTTGCGGGCAGGGGGAACATCCACAGATACGCAGTATTTT,CASSLRAGGTSTDTQYF
TRBV9,TRBJ2-5,NA,NA,TGTGCCAGCAGCCCGTACTCCGGAGGGCTGACAGAGACCCAGTACTTC,CASSPYSGGLTETQYF
TRBV5-1,TRBJ2-3,NA,TRBD1,TGCGCCAGCAGCTTGGGAGACAGGGGGGATACGCAGTATTTT,CASSLGDRGDTQYF
TRBV19,TRBJ2-7,NA,TRBD1,TGTGCCAGTAGCCGACAGGGGGAGTACGAGCAGTACTTC,CASSRQGEYEQYF
TRBV19,TRBJ1-5,many,TRBD1,TGTGCCAGTAGTACCTCAGGGGGTAGGAATCAGCCCCAGCATTTT,CASSTSGGRNQPQHF
TRBV6-5,TRBJ1-1,NA,NA,TGTGCCAGCAGTTACTCGGTCGTTAGGAACACTGAAGCTTTCTTT,CASSYSVVRNTEAFF
TRBV10-3,TRBJ2-6,few,TRBD2,TGTGCCATCAGTGAGGGCGGGGGACTTAGGTTCGTCAACTCTGGGGCCAACGTCCTGACTTTC,CAISEGGGLRFVNSGANVLTF
TRBV27,TRBJ2-7,NA,NA,TGTGCCAGCGGAACCGACAGCTCCTACGAGCAGTACTTC,CASGTDSSYEQYF
TRBV19,TRBJ1-5,NA,TRBD1,TGTGCCAGTAGTACAGGGGGGGCCAATCAGCCCCAGCATTTT,CASSTGGANQPQHF
TRBV2,TRBJ2-1,NA,NA,TGTGCCAGCAGTGAATTTAATAATGAGCAGTTCTTC,CASSEFNNEQFF
TRBV7-3,TRBJ2-3,once,TRBD2,TGTGCCAGCAGTCGTAGTGGACTAGCGGGACGCACAGATACGCAGTATTTT,CASSRSGLAGRTDTQYF
TRBV6-5,TRBJ1-5,NA,NA,TGTGCCAGCTGGACGGGCAATCAGCCCCAGCATTTT,CASWTGNQPQHF
TRBV2,TRBJ2-3,NA,TRBD2,TGTGCCAGCAGCAGGACTAGTTCGGCAGATACGCAGTATTTT,CASSRTSSADTQYF
TRBV11-2,TRBJ2-3,NA,TRBD1,TGTGCCAGCAGCTCCGAGGGACAGGTTAACACAGATACGCAGTATTTT,CASSSEGQVNTDTQYF
TRBV9,TRBJ2-4,NA,TRBD2,TGTGCCAGCAGCGCGTCTAGCGGGAGATCTGCCAAAAACATTCAGTACTTC,CASSASSGRSAKNIQYF
TRBV7-2,TRBJ1-3,NA,TRBD1,TGTGCCAGCAGCTTAACCACAGGGGGCAGCTCTGGAAACACCATATATTTT,CASSLTTGGSSGNTIYF
TRBV28,TRBJ2-2,few,TRBD1,TGTGCCAGCATCTCCCCGGCCCCGGGACAGGGGTTCACCGGGGAGCTGTTTTTT,CASISPAPGQGFTGELFF
TRBV14,TRBJ1-1,NA,NA,TGTGCCAGCAGCCAAGGGAGGGGTAGGACTGAAGCTTTCTTT,CASSQGRGRTEAFF
TRBV19,TRBJ1-5,NA,NA,TGTGCCAGTAGTATAGTAGCCAGGGTGGGCGAGCCCCAGCATTTT,CASSIVARVGEPQHF
TRBV19,TRBJ1-1,NA,TRBD1,TGTGCCAGTAGTATGCAGGGGGAAGAAGCTTTCTTT,CASSMQGEEAFF
TRBV7-2,TRBJ1-2,NA,NA,TGTGCCAGCAGCTTAGGTCGGGGAAGGGGCGCGAGGGGTTCGTATGGCTACACCTTC,CASSLGRGRGARGSYGYTF
TRBV11-2,TRBJ1-2,NA,NA,TGTGCCAGCAGCTTGGGCTCCCAGGGCGGCTACACCTTC,CASSLGSQGGYTF
TRBV7-2,TRBJ2-7,NA,NA,TGTGCCAGCAGCTTAGAGTTCACAGGGTTATCCTACGAGCAGTACTTC,CASSLEFTGLSYEQYF
TRBV19,TRBJ1-2,NA,TRBD1,TGTGCCAGCAAGGGACAGGGTTATGGCTACACCTTC,CASKGQGYGYTF
TRBV29-1,TRBJ2-6,NA,NA,TGCAGCGTCCTGGGCTCTGGGGCCAACGTCCTGACTTTC,CSVLGSGANVLTF
TRBV6-4,TRBJ2-3,once,NA,TGTGCCAGCAGTGCCGGGGGCACAGATACGCAGTATTTT,CASSAGGTDTQYF
TRBV6-6,TRBJ2-7,few,NA,TGTGCCAGCAGTTACCTCAGGGAAAACTACGAGCAGTACTTC,CASSYLRENYEQYF
TRBV7-6,TRBJ2-1,NA,TRBD1,TGTGCCAGCAGCCAGAGACAGGGGGATGGTGAGCAGTTCTTC,CASSQRQGDGEQFF
TRBV7-2,TRBJ2-2,NA,TRBD2,TGTGCCAGCAGCGCTAACGGGGGGTGGAACACCGGGGAGCTGTTTTTT,CASSANGGWNTGELFF
TRBV7-8,TRBJ1-5,NA,NA,TGTGCCAGCAGCTCTATACAGGGATATAGCAATCAACCCCAGCATTTT,CASSSIQGYSNQPQHF
TRBV6-5,TRBJ1-2,NA,TRBD1,TGTGCCAGCAGTCACGGGACAGCCCAGGGCCGTGGCTACACCTTC,CASSHGTAQGRGYTF
TRBV6-4,TRBJ2-2,NA,NA,TGTGCCAGCAGCCCCTTCGGGGCTAGCGAAGACTCCGGGGAGCTGTTTTTT,CASSPFGASEDSGELFF
TRBV30,TRBJ2-2,NA,NA,TGTGCCTGGAGTCCCAAAGGGGGGGTCTGGGAGCTGTTTTTT,CAWSPKGGVWELFF
TRBV7-9,TRBJ2-2,NA,NA,TGTGCCAGCAACCGGGCAGGTACTTCGAGCGGGGAGCTGTTTTTT,CASNRAGTSSGELFF
TRBV11-3,TRBJ2-3,NA,NA,TGTGCCAGCCGCACCAGGACAGGCACAGATACGCAGTATTTT,CASRTRTGTDTQYF
TRBV7-2,TRBJ2-7,NA,NA,TGTGCCAGCAGCCCCCGGAGGGGATCCTACGAGCAGTACTTC,CASSPRRGSYEQYF
TRBV18,TRBJ2-1,few,TRBD2,TGTGCCAGCTCAACCGGACTAGCTAGTGCTAACGATGAGCAGTTCTTC,CASSTGLASANDEQFF
TRBV28,TRBJ2-2,NA,TRBD2,TGTGCCAGCAGGAGGACTAGCGGAACGAACACCGGGGAGCTGTTTTTT,CASRRTSGTNTGELFF